This T cell receptor beta chain came from a study of cytomegalovirus exposure and HLA in healthy donors. V was clipped by 0 bases and J by 6 bases, with 11 bases between them. The CDR3 contains 14 residues. CDR1 SGHNT and CDR2 YYREEE come from the germline V gene (reference sequence). 60 Vbeta and 13 Jbeta primers were used in PCR. Produced via immunoSEQ multiplex PCR; TCRdb's table is partial and in-frame only. The table records 200,000 to 250,000 clones, about 80% of them present only once. This receptor was obtained from a middle-aged woman in good health and CMV-seronegative. The sequenced sample consisted of PBMCs. The genes are TRBV5-4 and TRBJ2-3; TRBD2 is a possible D gene (5 bases). In DNA, the CDR3 is TGTGCCAGCAGCTTGGAGTATAGGGAGGATACGCAGTATTTT. Protein sequence: CASSLEYREDTQYF.